These T cell receptor beta chains were read from a single sample in a study of identifying expanded T cells in peripheral blood. TCRdb keeps only in-frame clones here, not all; method: immunoSEQ multiplex PCR. There are 75,000 to 90,000 clones in the sample; 85% to 90% occur only once, and roughly 7% lies in the top ten. Material for sequencing was blood. The receptors come from a person aged 18 to 69 in good health. CDR3s include the opening cysteine and the closing phenylalanine or tryptophan. The order of the fields is J gene, V gene, CDR3 protein.

>TRBJ1-1|TRBV5-1
CASSLGSTGYGTEAFF
>TRBJ2-5|TRBV30
CAWSVHRGETQYF
>TRBJ1-2|TRBV4-2
CASSPWTGGLNGYTF
>TRBJ2-1|TRBV13
CASSLVTSLKSDEQFF
>TRBJ2-3|TRBV6-5
CASSYSLAGTDTQYF
>TRBJ1-6|TRBV6-5
CASRLGQGGSPLHF
>TRBJ1-1|TRBV5-4
CASSSDVEAFF
>TRBJ2-3|TRBV4-1
CASSLLDPNPFSTDTQYF
>TRBJ1-2|TRBV12-1
CASSLMPGGYGYTF
>TRBJ1-4|TRBV5-5
CASSLGWAGPNEKLFF
>TRBJ1-3|TRBV28
CASSLSHPPGPVGGNTIYF
>TRBJ2-7|TRBV19
CASSNIQGYEQYF
>TRBJ2-7|TRBV30
CAWSVLLIHEQYF